This entry describes one T cell receptor beta chain. The antigen is unknown. This entry is derived from a study of cytomegalovirus exposure and HLA in healthy donors. Broader study findings: Some segments of the V type, notably TRBV6-2 and TRBV6-3, were excluded as indistinguishable. A missense variant in DCLRE1C was later tied to TCR beta V- and J-gene trimming. The study labeled approximately 150 TCR beta chains cytomegalovirus-associated. A few of the chains that were CMV-associated were confirmed in vitro to be specific for CMV antigens.

Germline values: CDR1 SGHTA, CDR2 FQGNSA. The CDR3 is 16 residues long. V shed 5 bases and J shed 0 bases, with 13 bases lying between them. PCR primers comprised 60 Vbeta and 13 Jbeta primers. Assay used: immunoSEQ multiplex PCR; TCRdb lists only in-frame clones, some missing. The data contain about 97,000 clones, around 74% of them singletons. This TCR came from a woman in her forties in good health and CMV-seronegative. The specimen sequenced was PBMCs. The rearrangement joins TRBV7-2 to TRBJ1-4; D is perhaps TRBD1 (6 bases). CDR3 in DNA: TGTGCCAGCAGCGACGGACAGATATCAACTAATGAAAAACTGTTTTTT. Its protein product is CASSDGQISTNEKLFF.